Reported below is one TCR beta chain. Its antigen is not known. V dropped 5 bases and J dropped 6 bases, with 17 bases sitting between them. The CDR3 is made up of 15 amino acids. Germline lookup yields CDR1 SEHNR and CDR2 FQNEAQ (reference sequence). The sample originates from a study of regulatory T cells. Whole-study results and caveats: Patient repertoires had restricted TRB V-J pairs and skewed V and J usage, most in Tregs. Patient CD8+ T cells trended toward lower Shannon entropy than controls.

The PCR used 52 TRBV and 13 TRBJ primers. The assay was immunoSEQ multiplex PCR, and TCRdb's table has in-frame clones only and misses some. The repertoire holds some 9,100 clones, with over 75% as singletons. Sequencing used CD8+ T cells sorted from blood. The chain combines TRBV7-9 with TRBJ2-1; tentative D call: TRBD1 (6 bases). The sequence derives from a person in their late teens or twenties with CD3G deficiency. The CDR3 region is CASSLPKTGFNEQFF. CDR3 nucleotide sequence: TGTGCCAGCAGCCTTCCGAAGACAGGCTTCAATGAGCAGTTCTTC.